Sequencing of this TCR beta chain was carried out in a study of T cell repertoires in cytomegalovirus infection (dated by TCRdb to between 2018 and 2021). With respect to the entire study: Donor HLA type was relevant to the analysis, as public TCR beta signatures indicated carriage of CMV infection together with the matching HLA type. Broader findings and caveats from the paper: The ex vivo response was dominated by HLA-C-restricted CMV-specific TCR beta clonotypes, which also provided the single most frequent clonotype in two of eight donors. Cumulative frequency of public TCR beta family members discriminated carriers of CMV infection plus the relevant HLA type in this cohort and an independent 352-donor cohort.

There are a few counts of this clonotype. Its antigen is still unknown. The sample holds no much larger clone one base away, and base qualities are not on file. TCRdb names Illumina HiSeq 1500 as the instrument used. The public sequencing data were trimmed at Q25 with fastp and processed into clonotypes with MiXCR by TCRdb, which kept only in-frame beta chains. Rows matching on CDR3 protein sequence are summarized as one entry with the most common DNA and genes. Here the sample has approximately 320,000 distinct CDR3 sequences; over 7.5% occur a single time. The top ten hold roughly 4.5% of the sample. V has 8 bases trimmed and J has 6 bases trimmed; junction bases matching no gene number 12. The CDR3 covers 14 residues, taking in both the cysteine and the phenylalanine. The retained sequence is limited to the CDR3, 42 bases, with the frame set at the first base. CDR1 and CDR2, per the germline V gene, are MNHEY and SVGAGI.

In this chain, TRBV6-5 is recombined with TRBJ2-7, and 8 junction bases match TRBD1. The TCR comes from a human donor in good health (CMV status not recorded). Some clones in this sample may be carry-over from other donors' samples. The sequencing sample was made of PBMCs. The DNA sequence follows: TGTGCCAGCGCCGAGCGGACAGGGTTAAGCGAGCAGTACTTC. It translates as CASAERTGLSEQYF.